This entry describes one T cell receptor (beta chain). The PCR contained 60 Vbeta and 13 Jbeta primers. Assay used: immunoSEQ multiplex PCR; TCRdb lists only in-frame clones, some missing. This table has 150,000 to 200,000 clones, approximately 77% appearing once. This sample was taken from a study of cytomegalovirus exposure and HLA in healthy donors. V lost 6 bases and J lost 2, with 14 bases in between. CDR1 is WNHNN, CDR2 SYGVQD, per germline (reference sequence). This CDR3 contains 14 residues. This sequence joins TRBV10-1 and TRBJ2-7; D is possibly TRBD1 (6 bases). This TCR came from a male donor in good health and CMV-seropositive. What was sequenced was PBMCs. CDR3 region: CASSRTEGPYEQYF. The DNA of the CDR3 is TGCGCCAGCAGCAGGACAGAAGGGCCCTACGAGCAGTACTTC.